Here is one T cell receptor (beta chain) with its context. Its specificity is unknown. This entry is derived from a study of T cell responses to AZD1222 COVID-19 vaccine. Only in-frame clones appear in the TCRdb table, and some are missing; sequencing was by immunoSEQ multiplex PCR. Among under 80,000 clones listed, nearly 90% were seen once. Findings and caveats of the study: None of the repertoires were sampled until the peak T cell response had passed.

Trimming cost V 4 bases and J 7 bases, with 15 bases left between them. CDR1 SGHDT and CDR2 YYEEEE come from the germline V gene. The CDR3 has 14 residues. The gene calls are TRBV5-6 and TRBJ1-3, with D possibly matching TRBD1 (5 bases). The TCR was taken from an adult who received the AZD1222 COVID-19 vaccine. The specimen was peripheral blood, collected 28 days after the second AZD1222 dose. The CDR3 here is CASSMGLSGNTIYF. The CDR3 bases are TGTGCCAGCAGCATGGGACTGTCGGGCAACACCATATATTTT.